The rows below give T cell receptor beta chains drawn from one sample of a study of identical twins. TCRdb reprocessed the 5' RACE reads with MiXCR, giving one entry per CDR3 protein. The sample lists some 900,000 distinct CDR3 sequences; more than 9% were seen once. These data also featured in a second study, about yellow fever vaccine responses in identical twins.

The sample was PBMCs. The source of these receptors is a woman aged 18-35 years in good health. The CDR3 runs from the conserved cysteine through the conserved F or W. The D gene is left open where the match is weak. Rows give clone size only sometimes, using once, few, many, or a class for an expanded clone.

j_call	v_call	clone_size	d_call	cdr3_nt	cdr3_aa
TRBJ2-3	TRBV9	few	-	TGTGCCAGCAGCGTATTTGAGACAGATACGCAGTATTTT	CASSVFETDTQYF
TRBJ1-2	TRBV4-1	few	-	TGCGCCAGCAGCCAAGATCCTGGGACATATGGCTACACCTTC	CASSQDPGTYGYTF
TRBJ2-2	TRBV3-1	few	-	TGTGCCAGCAGCCAAGCGGTGACCGGGGAGCTGTTTTTT	CASSQAVTGELFF
TRBJ2-6	TRBV4-1	few	-	TGCGCCAGCAGCCAAGATGGGGTCGGGGCCAACGTCCTGACTTTC	CASSQDGVGANVLTF
TRBJ2-7	TRBV3-1	few	-	TGTGCCAGCAGCCAAAGCGGAGGTTCCTACGAGCAGTACTTC	CASSQSGGSYEQYF
TRBJ2-3	TRBV28	-	TRBD1	TGTGCCAGCAGCGTACAGGGGCCAGATACGCAGTATTTT	CASSVQGPDTQYF
TRBJ2-3	TRBV6-5	few	-	TGTGCCAGCAGTTCGGGGGGCGGGCAGTATTTT	CASSSGGGQYF
TRBJ2-3	TRBV20-1	-	-	TGCAGTGCTCCGATAGGGGGCACAGATACGCAGTATTTT	CSAPIGGTDTQYF
TRBJ2-3	TRBV10-1	-	TRBD2	TGCGCCAGCAGCGTGTTAGTAGCGGGGGACACAGATACGCAGTATTTT	CASSVLVAGDTDTQYF
TRBJ2-7	TRBV2	-	TRBD2	TGTGCCAGCAGTAGAAGGACTAGCGGGCCCCTGGACGAGCAGTACTTC	CASSRRTSGPLDEQYF
TRBJ2-5	TRBV4-1	-	-	TGCGCCAGCGCGGGAGAGACCCAGTACTTC	CASAGETQYF
TRBJ2-3	TRBV28	few	-	TGTGCCAGCAGTTTAGGTCAGGGAAGGGTCTTAACGCAGTATTTT	CASSLGQGRVLTQYF
TRBJ2-1	TRBV11-2	-	TRBD2	TGTGCCAGCAGCTTAAGGGACTACCTTCTTCGTAACAATGAGCAGTTCTTC	CASSLRDYLLRNNEQFF
TRBJ2-3	TRBV2	-	TRBD1	TGTGCCAGCAGTCTACAACAGGGGGTCCCCACAGATACGCAGTATTTT	CASSLQQGVPTDTQYF
TRBJ2-2	TRBV4-1	many	-	TGCGCCAGCAGCCAAGGGACAGCGAACACCGGGGAGCTGTTTTTT	CASSQGTANTGELFF
TRBJ2-1	TRBV3-1	few	-	TGTGCCAGCAGCCCTGATAAGTCCTCCTACAATGAGCAGTTCTTC	CASSPDKSSYNEQFF
TRBJ1-2	TRBV2	-	-	TGTGCCAGCAGATCAGAGGGGTATGGCTACACCTTC	CASRSEGYGYTF
TRBJ2-1	TRBV20-1	few	-	TGCAGTGCTAGAGATTATTCCGGCGGAGTCTACAATGAGCAGTTCTTC	CSARDYSGGVYNEQFF
TRBJ2-4	TRBV7-9	-	-	TGTGCCAGCTCCCCAGGGGGGACGGACGCCGGCATTCAGTACTTC	CASSPGGTDAGIQYF
TRBJ2-6	TRBV5-1	-	-	TGCGCCAGCAGCTTGGACAGGACCCGCTCTGGGGCCAACGTCCTGACTTTC	CASSLDRTRSGANVLTF
TRBJ2-3	TRBV5-1	few	-	TGCGCCAGCAGCTTGCAGCGGGCCACAGATACGCAGTATTTT	CASSLQRATDTQYF
TRBJ2-5	TRBV5-1	once	TRBD1	TGCGCCAGCAGCAGGGGGACAGGGGAAGGGGAGACCCAGTACTTC	CASSRGTGEGETQYF
TRBJ2-1	TRBV15	few	-	TGTGCCACCAGCAGAGATGGGAGCGTGAATGAGCAGTTCTTC	CATSRDGSVNEQFF
TRBJ1-6	TRBV12-3/TRBV12-4	-	TRBD1	TGTGCCAGCAGTTCGACAGGGGTGGGATCACCCCTCCACTTT	CASSSTGVGSPLHF
TRBJ1-1	TRBV5-1	few	-	TGCGCCAGCAGCTTTGTTGATAGATCCCTTGAAGCTTTCTTT	CASSFVDRSLEAFF
TRBJ2-5	TRBV7-8	-	TRBD2	TGTGCCAGCAGCTCCGAATATGGGAGCGGGAGGAGGGAGACCCAGTACTTC	CASSSEYGSGRRETQYF
TRBJ1-6	TRBV6-5	-	TRBD1	TGTGCCAGCAGTTATATGGGACAGGGGGCTACACCCCTCCACTTT	CASSYMGQGATPLHF
TRBJ2-3	TRBV15	-	TRBD2	TGTGCCACCAGCCCCAAGAGGGTAGCGGGAAGCACAGATACGCAGTATTTT	CATSPKRVAGSTDTQYF
TRBJ2-1	TRBV2	-	TRBD1	TGTGCCAGCAGCCTGTGGGGACAGGGGGCGCGCAATGAGCAGTTCTTC	CASSLWGQGARNEQFF
TRBJ2-5	TRBV20-1	few	TRBD2	TGCAGTGCTAGAGATTTATCCAGCGGGGGGGATCTCGAGACCCAGTACTTC	CSARDLSSGGDLETQYF
TRBJ2-5	TRBV4-2	many	-	TGTGCCAGCAGCCAAGACCCGGACGGACACCCGGAGACCCAGTACTTC	CASSQDPDGHPETQYF
TRBJ1-1	TRBV20-1	few	-	TGCAGTGCTAAGATACAGGCGGGTGAAGCTTTCTTT	CSAKIQAGEAFF
TRBJ2-7	TRBV7-8	-	-	TGTGCCAGCAGCCCGAGGGGCGGAGGCCCCTACGAGCAGTACTTC	CASSPRGGGPYEQYF
TRBJ2-7	TRBV7-9	-	TRBD2	TGTGCCAGCAGCTTACCTAGCGGGAGTGCCGGACCCTACGAGCAGTACTTC	CASSLPSGSAGPYEQYF
TRBJ2-5	TRBV7-8	-	-	TGTGCCAGCAGCGACGAACTGGGGACCCAGTACTTC	CASSDELGTQYF
TRBJ2-5	TRBV5-1	few	-	TGCGCCAGCAGCTTGACAGGCACCCGGGAGACCCAGTACTTC	CASSLTGTRETQYF
TRBJ2-7	TRBV11-2	few	TRBD2	TGTGCCAGCGGACTAGCGGGAGACTTTGGGTACGAGCAGTACTTC	CASGLAGDFGYEQYF
TRBJ2-4	TRBV20-1	-	TRBD2	TGCAGTGCTTCAGGACGGCGGGAGAAGGGCAAAAACATTCAGTACTTC	CSASGRREKGKNIQYF
TRBJ2-2	TRBV6-5	few	TRBD2	TGTGCCAGCAGTTACCGACTAGCGGGAGTTTCCGGGGAGCTGTTTTTT	CASSYRLAGVSGELFF
TRBJ2-1	TRBV25-1	many	-	TGTGCCAGCAGTGGAACGTCGGGGAATGAGCAGTTCTTC	CASSGTSGNEQFF
TRBJ2-6	TRBV29-1	-	TRBD1	TGCAGCGTTTCCGGACAGGGCCTTAGGGGCTTCTCTGGGGCCAACGTCCTGACTTTC	CSVSGQGLRGFSGANVLTF
TRBJ2-5	TRBV12-3/TRBV12-4	-	-	TGTGCCAGCAGTTTCGTCCAGCCCCTTGGAGGGGAGACCCAGTACTTC	CASSFVQPLGGETQYF
TRBJ2-1	TRBV29-1	many	-	TGCAGCGTTGTCGCTACTACCTACAATGAGCAGTTCTTC	CSVVATTYNEQFF
TRBJ2-3	TRBV6-1	few	TRBD2	TGTGCCAGCAGTCCGCCTCCGGGACTAGGGTTCGCTACGCAGTATTTT	CASSPPPGLGFATQYF
TRBJ2-7	TRBV28	many	TRBD2	TGTGCCAGCAGTACTAGCGGGAATTACTACGAGCAGTACTTC	CASSTSGNYYEQYF
TRBJ1-4	TRBV12-3/TRBV12-4	few	-	TGTGCCAGCACTCCCCAGCCGGGTGAAAAACTGTTTTTT	CASTPQPGEKLFF